A single count supports the clone carrying this TCR beta chain. Authors' data handling: Nucleated cell number was recorded as an estimate derived from reference gene primer amplification. This table comes from immunoSEQ multiplex PCR, and its TCRdb copy is limited to in-frame clones, with some not included. That table is the source of V, J and clone size, and D and trimming were worked out from the DNA. The data show more than 110,000 clones, 84% seen once. Assignments of participants to cohorts depended upon their own reported clinical history. Trimming took 1 base from V and 3 from J, leaving 11 bases between them. The CDR3 extends over 14 amino acids. Germline lookup yields CDR1 SGHKS and CDR2 YYEKEE (reference sequence). The data were taken from a study of blood T cell repertoires in COVID-19.

The sequencing sample was made of PBMCs or T cells enriched from blood (not recorded which). This clonotype was obtained from a woman between 18 and 29 years old who had been exposed to COVID-19. The J gene is TRBJ2-7, the V gene TRBV5-5; maybe TRBD1 (6 bases). The CDR3 coding sequence is TGTGCCAGCAGCTTGAGCGTCAGGGGCTACGAGCAGTACTTC. As protein: CASSLSVRGYEQYF.